This entry lists 20 T cell receptor beta chains sequenced from one sample in a study of monozygotic twins with inflammatory bowel disease. TCRdb derives one entry per CDR3 protein from the 5' RACE reads, leaving out DNA. The sample data list about 380,000 distinct CDR3 sequences. The material sequenced was blood. The receptors originated from a human donor with ulcerative colitis or Crohn's disease, or a healthy co-twin of an affected twin (not recorded which).

The chain links TRBV12-3 or TRBV12-4 to TRBJ1-5; TCRdb outputs TRBD1, but without DNA this stays unchecked. This CDR3 region has 16 residues. CDR3 protein: CASTRANRGFGQPQHF.

The rearrangement links TRBV4-2 to TRBJ2-3; TCRdb returns TRBD2, unconfirmable since there is no DNA. Germline CDR1 LGHNA, CDR2 YNFKEQ. The length of the CDR3 is 18 residues. The CDR3 loop reads CASSQRGLAGAITDTQYF.

The chain is built from TRBV12-3 or TRBV12-4 and TRBJ1-1; TCRdb lists TRBD1, though no DNA is available to test this call. This CDR3 comprises 16 residues. The CDR3 sequence is CAILGFPGGMNTEAFF.

CDR3 in amino acids: CASSLVLVTSTDTQYF. V usage is TRBV5-1 and J usage is TRBJ2-3. The V gene's germline CDR1 is SGHRS and CDR2 YFSETQ. The CDR3 totals 16 residues.

The chain recombines TRBV7-9 with TRBJ2-1. The germline gives CDR1 SEHNR, CDR2 FQNEAQ (reference sequence). This CDR3 region has 15 residues. Here the CDR3 reads CASSLPGASYNEQFF.

J is TRBJ1-2 and V is TRBV20-1; TCRdb's D call, TRBD1, is unchecked because there is no DNA. The germline CDR1 and CDR2 sequences are DFQATT and SNEGSKA (reference sequence). CDR3 length: 13 amino acids. CDR3 residues: CSAGTGTLYGYTF.

The genes are TRBV20-1 and TRBJ1-1; there is no DNA to check the TCRdb D call of TRBD1. Germline V gene sequence: CDR1 DFQATT, CDR2 SNEGSKA (reference sequence). This CDR3 has 13 amino acids. The CDR3 sequence is CSAPKGGWTEAFF.

CDR3 region: CASSYRGTGTHEQFF. The chain recombines TRBV6-2 or TRBV6-3 with TRBJ2-1; TCRdb selects TRBD1, and the lack of DNA leaves this call unchecked. Germline values: CDR1 MNHEY, CDR2 SVGEGT. There are 15 residues in the CDR3.

The chain uses TRBV5-1 and TRBJ1-2. Germline V gene sequence: CDR1 SGHRS, CDR2 YFSETQ. The CDR3 has 13 amino acids. Here the CDR3 reads CASSLAGTHGYTF.

This chain joins TRBV7-6 and TRBJ2-2; without DNA, the TCRdb call of TRBD1 cannot be checked. The CDR3 length is 15 residues. CDR1 is SGHVS and CDR2 is FNYEAQ in the germline V gene. CDR3 region: CASSLGGVNTGELFF.

The V gene is TRBV27, the J gene TRBJ2-2; TCRdb designates TRBD2, a call that cannot be tested without DNA. The CDR3 runs to 16 residues. From germline, CDR1 is MNHEY and CDR2 SMNVEV (reference sequence). CDR3 region: CASSSGLAVGTGELFF.

CDR3 protein: CSARGKPGQDTEAFF. This chain connects TRBV20-1 to TRBJ1-1; TCRdb indicates TRBD1, and absent DNA this call remains unverified. The CDR3 is 15 amino acids. Germline-derived CDR1 and CDR2 are DFQATT and SNEGSKA (reference sequence).

The gene calls are TRBV5-1 and TRBJ1-1; TCRdb calls TRBD1, which cannot be checked without DNA. The CDR3 covers 14 residues. Germline CDR1 reads SGHRS; CDR2 reads YFSETQ. This chain's CDR3 is CASTNTGSITEAFF.

The rearrangement links TRBV12-3 or TRBV12-4 to TRBJ2-7. This CDR3 has 13 amino acids. This chain's CDR3 is CASSQDGVSEQYF.

This chain joins TRBV20-1 and TRBJ2-7; TCRdb picks TRBD1, but there is no DNA to check that call. Looked up from germline, CDR1 is DFQATT and CDR2 is SNEGSKA (reference sequence). The CDR3 sequence is 13 residues long. The CDR3 protein is CSVTGQVSYEHYF.

The chain couples TRBV20-1 to TRBJ1-2; TCRdb reports TRBD1, a call that lacks DNA to check it against. Germline V gene data show CDR1 as DFQATT and CDR2 as SNEGSKA (reference sequence). The CDR3 sequence is 14 residues long. The CDR3: CSASGTTGNYGYTF.

The V and J genes are TRBV5-1 and TRBJ2-7; lacking DNA, the TRBD1 call made by TCRdb goes unchecked. Germline V CDR1 and CDR2: SGHRS, YFSETQ. The CDR3 consists of 16 residues. The CDR3 sequence: CASSWGATGDIYEQYF.

V and J are TRBV5-5 and TRBJ2-1; the D call of TRBD1 rests on TCRdb alone, since no DNA is present to check it. CDR3 size: 15 residues. CDR1 is SGHKS, CDR2 YYEKEE, per germline (reference sequence). The CDR3 here is CASSWDRTPYNEQFF.

This chain links TRBV7-2 with TRBJ1-2; the TRBD1 assignment by TCRdb is unverifiable without DNA. The CDR3 is 15 amino acids. CDR1 and CDR2 (germline): SGHTA, FQGNSA. The CDR3 spells CASSPGYRANYGYTF.

The gene calls are TRBV18 and TRBJ1-1; TCRdb gives TRBD1 as the D gene, but with no DNA this cannot be confirmed. The CDR3 runs to 15 residues. Germline values: CDR1 KGHSH, CDR2 LQKENI. The CDR3 loop is CASSPPTGVNTEAFF.